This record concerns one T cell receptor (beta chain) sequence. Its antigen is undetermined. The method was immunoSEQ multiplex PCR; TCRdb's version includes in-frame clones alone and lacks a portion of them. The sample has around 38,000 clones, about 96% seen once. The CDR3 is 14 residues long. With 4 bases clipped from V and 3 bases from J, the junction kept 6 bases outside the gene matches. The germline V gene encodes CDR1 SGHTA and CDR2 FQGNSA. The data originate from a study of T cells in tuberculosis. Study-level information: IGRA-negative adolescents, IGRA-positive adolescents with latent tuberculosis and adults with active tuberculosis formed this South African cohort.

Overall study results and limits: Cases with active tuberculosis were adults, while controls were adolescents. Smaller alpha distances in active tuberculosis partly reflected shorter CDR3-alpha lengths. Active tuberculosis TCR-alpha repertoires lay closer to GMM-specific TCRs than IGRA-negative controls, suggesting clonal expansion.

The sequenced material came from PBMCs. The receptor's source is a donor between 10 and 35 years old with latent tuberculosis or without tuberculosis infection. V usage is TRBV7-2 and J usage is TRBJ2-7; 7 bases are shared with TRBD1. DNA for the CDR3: TGTGCCAGCAGCTCACGGGACAGAAGCTACGAGCAGTACTTC. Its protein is CASSSRDRSYEQYF.